One sample yielded the 20 T cell receptor beta chains listed below, sequenced in a study of T-cell reconstitution after alpha-beta-depleted transplantation in children. TCRbeta library construction was performed incorporating unique molecular identifiers. TCRdb reprocessed the PCR reads via MiXCR and lists one record per CDR3 protein. The sample comprises a few hundred thousand distinct CDR3 sequences, approximately 12% of which are singletons, and around 5.8% rests with the top ten. Sequencing used PBMCs from the stem cell graft donor, obtained from the stem cell graft. Receptors were obtained from a human donor who donated a stem cell graft to a child with combined immunodeficiency.

DNA of the CDR3: TGTGCCAGCAAGAGGGTCAGGAGCTCCTACGAGCAGTACTTC. Translation gives CASKRVRSSYEQYF. The genes are TRBV5-6 and TRBJ2-7; perhaps TRBD2 as D (5 bases). Germline CDR1 and CDR2: SGHDT and YYEEEE. The CDR3 has 14 residues. Trimming shortened V by 6 bases and J by 0 bases, and 13 bases separated the two germline ends.

Points on this clonotype: A read error may produce the germline difference seen at one junction end. The rearrangement uses TRBV2 and TRBJ1-6, with D perhaps matching TRBD1 (6 bases). Germline CDR1 and CDR2: SNHLY and FYNNEI. This CDR3 has 14 amino acids. The CDR3 protein is CASNEQGRYSPLHF. The CDR3 DNA reads TGTGCCAGCAATGAACAGGGACGGTATTCACCCCTCCACTTT.

The genes are TRBV6-2 or TRBV6-3 and TRBJ2-2, with a weak D call TRBD2 (5 bases). V shed 7 bases and J shed 8 bases, with 20 bases lying between them. This CDR3 spans 15 amino acids. Per germline, CDR1 MNHEY and CDR2 SVGEGT. The CDR3 sequence is CASTTRFRGEGELFF. The CDR3 region has the DNA TGTGCCAGCACCACTCGATTCCGGGGAGAGGGGGAGCTGTTTTTT.

V gene TRBV20-1 combines with J gene TRBJ2-7; D might be TRBD1 (6 bases). V gave up 5 bases and J gave up 3 bases, with 17 bases separating them. This CDR3 has 14 residues. Germline CDR1 and CDR2: DFQATT and SNEGSKA (reference sequence). In DNA, the CDR3 is TGCAGTGCTCAAGGCAGGGGCTGGATCTACGAGCAGTACTTC. Translated, it gives CSAQGRGWIYEQYF.

The rearrangement links TRBV9 to TRBJ2-7; the match to TRBD2 covers 8 bases. The CDR3 length is 15 residues. J was trimmed by 4 bases and V by 4 bases; bases with no gene match: 10. CDR1 and CDR2 from the germline V gene are SGDLS and YYNGEE. In DNA, the CDR3 is TGTGCCAGCAGCCTTAGGGCGGGAGGAGGGTACGAGCAGTACTTC. Translated: CASSLRAGGGYEQYF.

This clonotype was recorded many times. The V gene is TRBV6-5, the J gene TRBJ2-1; the D gene is possibly TRBD2 (6 bases). The CDR3 consists of 15 residues. CDR1 is MNHEY, CDR2 SVGAGI, per germline. V shed 0 bases and J shed 2 bases, with 8 bases lying between them. The CDR3 region is CASSYSGTPYNEQFF. DNA for the CDR3: TGTGCCAGCAGTTACTCCGGGACTCCCTACAATGAGCAGTTCTTC.

There are many counts of this clonotype. CDR3 sequence: CASSYIGGYGNQPQHF. The CDR3 DNA follows: TGTGCCAGCAGCTATATCGGGGGGTATGGCAATCAGCCCCAGCATTTT. The chain links TRBV28 to TRBJ1-5; D is possibly TRBD1 (5 bases). The CDR3 has 16 amino acids. Per the germline V gene, CDR1 is MDHEN and CDR2 is SYDVKM. V shed 6 bases and J shed 2 bases, with 17 bases lying between them.

This clonotype was picked up many times. The chain is built from TRBV20-1 and TRBJ1-5; 9 bases align to TRBD1. Trimming removed 1 base from V and 1 base from J; junction bases left unmatched: 5. Germline lookup yields CDR1 DFQATT and CDR2 SNEGSKA (reference sequence). CDR3 length equals 16 residues. The CDR3 loop is CSARGQGDWSNQPQHF. For the CDR3, the DNA is TGCAGTGCTAGAGGACAGGGGGATTGGAGCAATCAGCCCCAGCATTTT.

V usage is TRBV29-1 and J usage is TRBJ2-2; D is unclear. The ends were cut back, 4 bases at V and 7 bases at J, with 13 bases in the middle. The germline V gene has CDR1 SQVTM and CDR2 ANQGSEA. The CDR3 is 13 residues long. CDR3 protein: CSVVVGLIGELFF. The CDR3 nucleotides read TGCAGCGTTGTAGTCGGCCTCATCGGGGAGCTGTTTTTT.

This clonotype was counted many times. CDR3 amino acids: CSVATRGTEAFF. The CDR3 region has the DNA TGCAGCGTTGCAACCAGGGGAACTGAAGCTTTCTTT. The V gene is TRBV29-1, the J gene TRBJ1-1; weak D call: TRBD1 (6 bases). The V gene lost 4 bases and the J gene lost 5 bases, with 11 bases spanning the gap. Germline CDR1 reads SQVTM; CDR2 reads ANQGSEA. This CDR3 contains 12 residues.

This clonotype was observed a few times. This rearrangement joins TRBV12-3 or TRBV12-4 to TRBJ2-7; no clear D. The V gene lost 2 bases and the J gene lost 7 bases, with 9 bases spanning the gap. The CDR3 runs 12 residues. In DNA form, the CDR3 reads TGTGCCAGCAGTTTATCGACAAATGAGCAGTACTTC. This encodes CASSLSTNEQYF.

The sample holds a few counts of this clonotype. The chain has TRBV5-1 and TRBJ1-2; 7 bases map to TRBD1. The germline V gene has CDR1 SGHRS and CDR2 YFSETQ. The V gene end was trimmed by 4 bases and the J gene end by 8 bases; junction bases not matched to a gene: 14. This CDR3 is built from 15 residues. DNA for the CDR3: TGCGCCAGCAGCCGAGTGACAGGGATGGGCCGGGGCTACACCTTC. Its translation is CASSRVTGMGRGYTF. The full variable domain, in which reference TRBV5-1 and TRBJ1-2 provide the parts outside the CDR3, is KAGVTQTPRYLIKTRGQQVTLSCSPISGHRSVSWYQQTPGQGLQFLFEYFSETQRNKGNFPGRFSGRQFSNSRSEMNVSTLELGDSALYLCASSRVTGMGRGYTFGSGTRLTVV.

The chain recombines TRBV20-1 with TRBJ2-1, with 12 bases matching TRBD2. The CDR3 is 15 residues long. V lost 4 bases, J lost 1 base, and 2 bases stayed unmatched. CDR1 DFQATT and CDR2 SNEGSKA come from the germline V gene (reference sequence). The CDR3 spells CSAMTSGRSYNEQFF. CDR3 bases: TGCAGTGCTATGACTAGCGGGAGATCCTACAATGAGCAGTTCTTC.

This clonotype appeared a few times. V usage is TRBV5-1 and J usage is TRBJ2-3; possible D gene TRBD1, 5 bases. Germline values: CDR1 SGHRS, CDR2 YFSETQ. The V end was cut by 2 bases, the J end by 0 bases, with 10 bases between. The CDR3 length is 15 residues. In nucleotides, the CDR3 is TGCGCCAGCAGCTTCCGACAGCCTAGCACAGATACGCAGTATTTT. It specifies CASSFRQPSTDTQYF.

This chain uses TRBV29-1 with TRBJ2-1; 8 bases are a match to TRBD2. Germline values: CDR1 SQVTM, CDR2 ANQGSEA. This CDR3 has 15 residues. After removal of 4 bases from V and 6 bases from J, the junction contained 11 bases not matched to a gene. The CDR3, as DNA: TGCAGCGTTGCCCACGGGGGGGGCCCCCCCAATGAGCAGTTCTTC. As protein: CSVAHGGGPPNEQFF.

The CDR3 nucleotides read TGTGCCAGCAGCCCGCTAGTGAACCCGAGCAATGAGCAGTTCTTC. It encodes CASSPLVNPSNEQFF. This chain links TRBV7-2 with TRBJ2-1; no clear D gene. CDR3 length equals 15 residues. Per the germline V gene, CDR1 is SGHTA and CDR2 is FQGNSA. Between the trimmed V and J ends, which lost 5 bases and 6 bases, there was a span of 17 bases.

This clonotype was seen ten or more times. The chain employs TRBV7-2 and TRBJ2-7; 8 nucleotides line up with TRBD1. The CDR3 length is 15 residues. The V gene's germline CDR1 is SGHTA and CDR2 FQGNSA. Trimming removed 5 bases from V and 2 bases from J; junction bases left unmatched: 8. The CDR3 spells CASSPRGQDTYEQYF. For the CDR3, the DNA is TGTGCCAGCAGCCCCAGGGGGCAGGATACCTACGAGCAGTACTTC.

This clonotype occurred a few times. The rearrangement uses TRBV15 and TRBJ2-1, with 10 positions matching TRBD2. The germline CDR1 and CDR2 sequences are LNHNV and YYDKDF (reference sequence). The CDR3 is made up of 15 amino acids. Trimming at V came to 3 bases and at J to 3 bases, leaving 2 bases not matched to a gene. DNA for the CDR3: TGTGCCACCAGCAGGGCTAGCGGGAGCTACAATGAGCAGTTCTTC. It codes for CATSRASGSYNEQFF.

This clonotype was counted a few times. J is TRBJ2-7 and V is TRBV7-2; 12 bases match TRBD1. The CDR3 sequence is 15 residues long. In germline, CDR1 is SGHTA, CDR2 FQGNSA. The V segment lost 4 bases and the J segment 4 bases; nucleotides outside the gene matches: 5. The CDR3 coding sequence is TGTGCCAGCAGCTCAGTGGGACAGGGGGCGTACGAGCAGTACTTC. This sequence encodes CASSSVGQGAYEQYF. The full variable domain, completed using reference TRBV7-2 and TRBJ2-7, is GAGVSQSPSNKVTEKGKDVELRCDPISGHTALYWYRQSLGQGLEFLIYFQGNSAPDKSGLPSDRFSAERTGGSVSTLTIQRTQQEDSAVYLCASSSVGQGAYEQYFGPGTRLTVT.

This clonotype showed up just a few times. This chain joins TRBV30 and TRBJ2-3, with 9 bases identical to TRBD2. This CDR3 is built from 15 residues. Germline values: CDR1 GTSNPN, CDR2 SVGIG (reference sequence). Germline trimming cut 0 bases from V and 5 bases from J; bases unmatched to any gene: 6. This CDR3 reads CAWSVGVAGVDTQYF. The CDR3 DNA follows: TGTGCCTGGAGTGTGGGGGTAGCGGGAGTAGATACGCAGTATTTT.